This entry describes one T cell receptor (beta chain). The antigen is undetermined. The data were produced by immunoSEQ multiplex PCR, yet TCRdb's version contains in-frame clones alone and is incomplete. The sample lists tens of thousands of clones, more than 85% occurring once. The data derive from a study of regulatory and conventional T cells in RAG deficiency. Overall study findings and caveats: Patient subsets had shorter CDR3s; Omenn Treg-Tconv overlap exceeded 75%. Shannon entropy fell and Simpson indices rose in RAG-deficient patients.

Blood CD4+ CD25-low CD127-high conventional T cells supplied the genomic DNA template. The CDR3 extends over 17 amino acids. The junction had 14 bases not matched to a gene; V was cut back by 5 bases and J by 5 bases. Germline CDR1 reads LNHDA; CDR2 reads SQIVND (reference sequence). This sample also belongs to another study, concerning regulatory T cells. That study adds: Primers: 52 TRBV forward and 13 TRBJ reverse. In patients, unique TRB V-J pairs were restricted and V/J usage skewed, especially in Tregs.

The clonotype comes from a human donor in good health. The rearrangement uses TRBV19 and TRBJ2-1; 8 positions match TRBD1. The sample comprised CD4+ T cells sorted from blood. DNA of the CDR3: TGTGCCAGTAGTCCCCGGACAGGGTCGATACCTCACAATGAGCAGTTCTTC. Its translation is CASSPRTGSIPHNEQFF.